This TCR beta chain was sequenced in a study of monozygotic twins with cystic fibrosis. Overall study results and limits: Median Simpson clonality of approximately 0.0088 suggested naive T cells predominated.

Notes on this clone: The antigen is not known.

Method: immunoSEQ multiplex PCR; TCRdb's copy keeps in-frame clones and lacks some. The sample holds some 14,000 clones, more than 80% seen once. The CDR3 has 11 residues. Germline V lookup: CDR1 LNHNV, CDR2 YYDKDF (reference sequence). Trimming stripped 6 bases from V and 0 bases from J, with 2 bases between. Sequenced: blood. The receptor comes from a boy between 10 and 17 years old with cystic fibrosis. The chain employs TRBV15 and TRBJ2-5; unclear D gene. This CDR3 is CATSYQETQYF. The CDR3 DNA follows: TGTGCCACCAGTTACCAAGAGACCCAGTACTTC.